This T cell receptor beta chain originates from a study of radiation and T cells in renal cell carcinoma. This table comes from immunoSEQ multiplex PCR, and its TCRdb copy is limited to in-frame clones, with some not included. The repertoire holds some 95,000 clones, with 80% to 90% as singletons. Time point: baseline pretreatment blood. Sample treatment: 15 Gy SBRT to primary tumor, nephrectomy 4 weeks later. Germline V gives CDR1 ENHRY, CDR2 SYGVKD. The CDR3 length is 15 residues. Between the trimmed V and J ends, which lost 4 bases and 0 bases, there was a span of 10 bases. The origin of this receptor is a man between 45 and 60 years old with renal cell carcinoma. The material was blood, obtained from a patient whose treatment included radiotherapy and nephrectomy. The V and J genes are TRBV10-3 and TRBJ2-1; no clear D gene. The CDR3 region has the DNA TGTGCCATCAGTGGATCAACCCCCTCCTACAATGAGCAGTTCTTC. As protein: CAISGSTPSYNEQFF.